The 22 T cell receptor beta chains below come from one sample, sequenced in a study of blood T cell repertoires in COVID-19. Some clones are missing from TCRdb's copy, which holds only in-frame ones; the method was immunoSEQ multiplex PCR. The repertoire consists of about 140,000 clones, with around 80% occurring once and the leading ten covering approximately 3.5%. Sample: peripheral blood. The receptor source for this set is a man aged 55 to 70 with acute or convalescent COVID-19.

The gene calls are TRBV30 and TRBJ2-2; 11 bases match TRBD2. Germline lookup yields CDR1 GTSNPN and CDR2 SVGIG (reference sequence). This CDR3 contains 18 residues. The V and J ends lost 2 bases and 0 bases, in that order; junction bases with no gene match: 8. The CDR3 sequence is CAWSFLAGGLTNTGELFF. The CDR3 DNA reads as TGTGCCTGGAGTTTCCTAGCGGGAGGCCTTACGAACACCGGGGAGCTGTTTTTT.

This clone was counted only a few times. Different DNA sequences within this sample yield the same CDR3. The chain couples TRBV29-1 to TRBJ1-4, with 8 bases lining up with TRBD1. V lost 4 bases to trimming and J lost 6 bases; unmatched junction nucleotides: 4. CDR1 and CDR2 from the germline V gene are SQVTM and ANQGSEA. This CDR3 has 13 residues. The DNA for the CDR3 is TGCAGCGTTGGTCAGGGGGCTTATGAAAAACTGTTTTTT. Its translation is CSVGQGAYEKLFF.

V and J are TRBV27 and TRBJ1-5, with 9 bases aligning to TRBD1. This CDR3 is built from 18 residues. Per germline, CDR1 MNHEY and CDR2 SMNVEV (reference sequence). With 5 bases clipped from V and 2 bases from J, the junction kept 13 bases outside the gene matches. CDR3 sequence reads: CASSGTGTGFSGNQPQHF. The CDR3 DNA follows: TGTGCCAGCAGTGGAACCGGGACAGGGTTTAGCGGCAATCAGCCCCAGCATTTT.

The chain's CDR3 is CASSLGLAVPNTGELFF. DNA for the CDR3: TGTGCCAGCAGTTTGGGACTAGCGGTACCCAACACCGGGGAGCTGTTTTTT. The rearrangement uses TRBV6-2 or TRBV6-3 and TRBJ2-2; the match to TRBD2 covers 11 bases. CDR1 and CDR2 from the germline V gene are MNHEY and SVGEGT. With V trimmed by 4 bases and J by 2 bases, 6 bases remained unmatched. The CDR3 is 17 amino acids.

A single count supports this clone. CDR3 bases: TGTGCCAGCAGCTATACACCGACAGGGGTGGGAGGCTACACCTTC. It codes for CASSYTPTGVGGYTF. V gene TRBV27 combines with J gene TRBJ1-2; 8 bases fit TRBD1. Per germline, CDR1 MNHEY and CDR2 SMNVEV (reference sequence). V lost 6 bases, J lost 8 bases, and 14 bases stayed unmatched. CDR3 length: 15 amino acids.

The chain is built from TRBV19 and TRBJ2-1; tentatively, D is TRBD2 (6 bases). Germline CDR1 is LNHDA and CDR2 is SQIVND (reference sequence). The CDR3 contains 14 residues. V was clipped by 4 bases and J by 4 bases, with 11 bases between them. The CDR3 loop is CASSTLGLYNEQFF. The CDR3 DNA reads TGTGCCAGTAGTACCCTGGGACTGTACAATGAGCAGTTCTTC.

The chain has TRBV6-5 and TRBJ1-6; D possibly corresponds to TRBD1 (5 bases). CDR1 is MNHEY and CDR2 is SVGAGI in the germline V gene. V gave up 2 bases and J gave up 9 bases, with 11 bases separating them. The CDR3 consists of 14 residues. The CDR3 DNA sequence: TGTGCCAGCAGTTACAAGGGGCCGCTTTCACCCCTCCACTTT. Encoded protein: CASSYKGPLSPLHF.

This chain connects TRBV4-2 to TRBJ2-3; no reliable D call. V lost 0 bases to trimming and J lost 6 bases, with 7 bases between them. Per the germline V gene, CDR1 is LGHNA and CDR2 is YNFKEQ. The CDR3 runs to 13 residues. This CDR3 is CASSQDWLDTQYF. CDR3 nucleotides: TGTGCCAGCAGCCAAGATTGGCTGGATACGCAGTATTTT.

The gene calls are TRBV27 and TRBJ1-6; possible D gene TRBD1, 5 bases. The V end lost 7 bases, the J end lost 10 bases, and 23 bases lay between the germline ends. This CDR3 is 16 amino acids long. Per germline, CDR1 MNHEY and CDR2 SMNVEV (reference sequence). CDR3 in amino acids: CASKWGQQGEVSPLHF. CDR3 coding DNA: TGTGCCAGCAAGTGGGGTCAGCAGGGTGAGGTCTCACCCCTCCACTTT.

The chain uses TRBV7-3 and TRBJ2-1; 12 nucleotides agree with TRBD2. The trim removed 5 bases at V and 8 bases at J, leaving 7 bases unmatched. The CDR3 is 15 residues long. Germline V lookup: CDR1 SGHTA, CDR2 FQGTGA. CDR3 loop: CASSALAGGFDEQFF. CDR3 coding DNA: TGTGCCAGCAGCGCCCTAGCGGGAGGGTTCGATGAGCAGTTCTTC.

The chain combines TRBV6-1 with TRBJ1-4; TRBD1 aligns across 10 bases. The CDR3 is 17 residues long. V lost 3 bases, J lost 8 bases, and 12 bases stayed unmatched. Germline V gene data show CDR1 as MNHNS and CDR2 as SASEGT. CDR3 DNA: TGTGCCAGCAGTGACCGGACAGGGGGTAATACGGCGGAAAAACTGTTTTTT. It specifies CASSDRTGGNTAEKLFF.

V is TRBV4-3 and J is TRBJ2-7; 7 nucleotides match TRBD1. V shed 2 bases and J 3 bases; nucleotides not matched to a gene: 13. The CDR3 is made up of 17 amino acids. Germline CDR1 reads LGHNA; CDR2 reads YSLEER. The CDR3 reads CASSQLAGTDHVYEQYF. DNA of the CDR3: TGCGCCAGCAGCCAACTAGCCGGGACAGATCATGTCTACGAGCAGTACTTC.

As DNA, the CDR3 is TGTGCCAGCTCACCTGAGGTATCCTCCTACGAGCAGTACTTC. Its translation is CASSPEVSSYEQYF. V and J are TRBV18 and TRBJ2-7; D gene uncertain. Trimming cost V 3 bases and J 0 bases, with 9 bases left between them. This CDR3 contains 14 residues. CDR1 and CDR2 (germline): KGHSH, LQKENI.

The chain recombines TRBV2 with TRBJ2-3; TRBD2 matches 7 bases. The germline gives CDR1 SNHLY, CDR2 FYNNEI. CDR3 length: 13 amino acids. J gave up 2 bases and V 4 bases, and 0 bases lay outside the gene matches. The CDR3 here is CASSGDYTDTQYF. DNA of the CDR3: TGTGCCAGCAGTGGGGACTACACAGATACGCAGTATTTT.

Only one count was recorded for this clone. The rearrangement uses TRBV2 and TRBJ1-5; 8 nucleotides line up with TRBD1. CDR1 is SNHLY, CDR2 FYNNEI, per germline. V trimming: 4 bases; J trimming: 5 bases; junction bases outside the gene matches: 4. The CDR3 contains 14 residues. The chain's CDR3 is CASSGTGRDQPQHF. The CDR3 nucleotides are TGTGCCAGCAGTGGGACAGGGCGCGATCAGCCCCAGCATTTT.

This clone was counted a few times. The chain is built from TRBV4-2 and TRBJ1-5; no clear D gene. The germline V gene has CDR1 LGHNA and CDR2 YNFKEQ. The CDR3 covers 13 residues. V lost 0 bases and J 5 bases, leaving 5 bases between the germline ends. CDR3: CASSQDQYQPQHF. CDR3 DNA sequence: TGTGCCAGCAGCCAAGATCAGTATCAGCCCCAGCATTTT.

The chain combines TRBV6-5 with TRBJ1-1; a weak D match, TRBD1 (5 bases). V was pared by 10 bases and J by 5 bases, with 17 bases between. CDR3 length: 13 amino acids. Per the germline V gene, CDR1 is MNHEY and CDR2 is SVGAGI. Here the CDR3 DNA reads TGTGCCATACGATTAGACGGGGGTACTGAAGCTTTCTTT. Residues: CAIRLDGGTEAFF.

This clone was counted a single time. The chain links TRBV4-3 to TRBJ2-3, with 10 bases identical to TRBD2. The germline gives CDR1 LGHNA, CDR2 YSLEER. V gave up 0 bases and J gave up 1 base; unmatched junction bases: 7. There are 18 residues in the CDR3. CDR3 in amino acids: CASSQESSGSGGTDTQYF. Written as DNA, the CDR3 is TGCGCCAGCAGCCAAGAATCTAGCGGGAGCGGGGGCACAGATACGCAGTATTTT.

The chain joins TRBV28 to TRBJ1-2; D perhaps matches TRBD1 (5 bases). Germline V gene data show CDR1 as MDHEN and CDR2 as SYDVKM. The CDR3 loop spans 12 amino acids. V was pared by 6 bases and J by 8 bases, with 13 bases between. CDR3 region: CASRSGLRGYTF. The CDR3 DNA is TGTGCCAGCAGATCGGGACTAAGGGGCTACACCTTC.

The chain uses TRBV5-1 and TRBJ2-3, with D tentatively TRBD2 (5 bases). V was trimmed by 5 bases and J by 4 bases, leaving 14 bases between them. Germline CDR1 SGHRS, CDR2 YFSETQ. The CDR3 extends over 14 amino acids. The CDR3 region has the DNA TGCGCCAGCAGGGGTAGCGCCTGGGCAGATACGCAGTATTTT. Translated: CASRGSAWADTQYF.

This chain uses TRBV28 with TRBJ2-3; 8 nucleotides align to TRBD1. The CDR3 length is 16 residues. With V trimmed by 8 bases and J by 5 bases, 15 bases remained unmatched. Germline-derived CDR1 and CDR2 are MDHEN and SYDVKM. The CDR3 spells CASGPNGQGWRDTQYF. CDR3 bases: TGTGCCAGCGGCCCAAACGGACAGGGTTGGAGAGATACGCAGTATTTT.

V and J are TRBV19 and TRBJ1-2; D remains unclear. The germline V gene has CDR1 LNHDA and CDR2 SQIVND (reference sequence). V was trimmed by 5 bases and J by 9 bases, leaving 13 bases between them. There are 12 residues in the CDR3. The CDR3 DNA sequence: TGTGCCAGTAGTCCCCGGGATGGGAGCTACACCTTC. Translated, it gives CASSPRDGSYTF. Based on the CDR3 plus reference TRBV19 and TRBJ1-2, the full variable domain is DGGITQSPKYLFRKEGQNVTLSCEQNLNHDAMYWYRQDPGQGLRLIYYSQIVNDFQKGDIAEGYSVSREKKESFPLTVTSAQKNPTAFYLCASSPRDGSYTFGSGTRLTVV.